One T cell receptor (beta chain) is described in this entry. Its antigen is not identified. The data originate from a study of monozygotic twins with inflammatory bowel disease. Whole-study results and caveats: IBD patients exhibited fewer clonotypes shared with other individuals than healthy twins, particularly with disease activity. Healthy co-twins, by inverse Simpson, had higher TCRbeta diversity than their siblings with IBD.

This CDR3 is built from 14 residues. Donors gave about 2.6 ml of blood apiece. Addition of UMIs with a 6-nucleotide sample barcode was achieved by template switching. TCRdb re-called the 5' RACE reads; every CDR3 protein appears as one record, without DNA. Recorded here are 150,000 to 200,000 distinct CDR3 sequences; the top ten clones represent roughly 7%. Sequencing used blood. The origin of this receptor is a human donor with ulcerative colitis or Crohn's disease, or a healthy co-twin of an affected twin (not recorded which). V is TRBV12-3 or TRBV12-4 and J is TRBJ2-5; TCRdb designates TRBD2, a call that cannot be tested without DNA. The CDR3 region is CASRLIAGGETQYF.